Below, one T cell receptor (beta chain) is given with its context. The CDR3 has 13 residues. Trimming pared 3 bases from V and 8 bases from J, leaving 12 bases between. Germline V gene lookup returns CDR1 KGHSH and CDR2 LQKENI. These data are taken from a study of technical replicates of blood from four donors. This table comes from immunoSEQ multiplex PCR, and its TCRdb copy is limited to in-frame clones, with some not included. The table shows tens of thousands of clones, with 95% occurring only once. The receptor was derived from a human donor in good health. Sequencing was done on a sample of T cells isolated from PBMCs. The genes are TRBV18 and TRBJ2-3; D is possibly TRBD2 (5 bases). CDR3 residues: CASSPAADGTQYF. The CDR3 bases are TGTGCCAGCTCACCGGCAGCGGATGGTACGCAGTATTTT.